Listed below are T cell receptor beta chains from one sample, sequenced in a study of CD8+CD57+ T cells in acquired aplastic anemia. TCRdb used MiXCR to reprocess the reads, holding one entry per CDR3 protein. Of about 110,000 distinct CDR3 sequences in the sample, less than 65% were seen once. Specimen: sorted CD4+, CD8+, or CD8+CD57+ T cells (not recorded which) from PBMCs. Receptor source: a human donor in good health, serving as a control. CDR3s include the opening cysteine and the closing phenylalanine or tryptophan. The D gene is left open where the match is weak. Size tells how often a clone was seen (once, few, many) or the class of an expanded clone, and some rows leave it out.

CDR3 protein: CASSLVGEVNYGYTF
CDR3 DNA: TGTGCCAGCAGCTTGGTCGGGGAAGTTAACTATGGCTACACCTTC
J gene: TRBJ1-2
D gene: -
V gene: TRBV5-8
clone size: many

CDR3 protein: CASSGTGGYYGYTF
CDR3 DNA: TGTGCCAGCAGTGGGACAGGGGGATACTATGGCTACACCTTC
J gene: TRBJ1-2
D gene: TRBD1
V gene: TRBV2
clone size: -

CDR3 protein: CASSGEPQETQYF
CDR3 DNA: TGTGCCAGTAGTGGAGAGCCGCAAGAGACCCAGTACTTC
J gene: TRBJ2-5
D gene: -
V gene: TRBV19
clone size: -

CDR3 protein: CASRQTGMWTDTQYF
CDR3 DNA: TGTGCCAGCAGACAGACAGGGATGTGGACAGATACGCAGTATTTT
J gene: TRBJ2-3
D gene: TRBD1
V gene: TRBV6-1
clone size: many

CDR3 protein: CASSRTSGGAYEQYF
CDR3 DNA: TGTGCCAGTAGCCGGACTAGCGGGGGGGCCTACGAGCAGTACTTC
J gene: TRBJ2-7
D gene: TRBD2
V gene: TRBV19
clone size: -

CDR3 protein: CASSQSGTGANEQFF
CDR3 DNA: TGTGCCAGCAGCCAATCCGGGACAGGGGCCAATGAGCAGTTCTTC
J gene: TRBJ2-1
D gene: TRBD1
V gene: TRBV9
clone size: many

CDR3 protein: CASSQDTVNTGELFF
CDR3 DNA: TGTGCCAGCAGCCAAGATACTGTGAACACCGGGGAGCTGTTTTTT
J gene: TRBJ2-2
D gene: -
V gene: TRBV14
clone size: many

CDR3 protein: CAISVGKGYEQYF
CDR3 DNA: TGTGCCATCAGTGTGGGGAAAGGCTACGAGCAGTACTTC
J gene: TRBJ2-7
D gene: -
V gene: TRBV10-3
clone size: few

CDR3 protein: CATSRYRGPSVDYGYTF
CDR3 DNA: TGTGCCACCAGCAGGTACAGGGGGCCCTCGGTAGACTATGGCTACACCTTC
J gene: TRBJ1-2
D gene: TRBD1
V gene: TRBV15
clone size: -

CDR3 protein: CAISADLKGTEAFF
CDR3 DNA: TGTGCCATCAGTGCTGACCTTAAGGGCACTGAAGCTTTCTTT
J gene: TRBJ1-1
D gene: -
V gene: TRBV10-3
clone size: -

CDR3 protein: CASGQSPNEKLFF
CDR3 DNA: TGTGCCAGCGGACAGTCCCCTAATGAAAAACTGTTTTTT
J gene: TRBJ1-4
D gene: -
V gene: TRBV11-2
clone size: -

CDR3 protein: CASSYSLAGGLDTQYF
CDR3 DNA: TGTGCCAGCAGTTACTCGCTAGCGGGGGGGCTGGATACGCAGTATTTT
J gene: TRBJ2-3
D gene: TRBD2
V gene: TRBV6-2/TRBV6-3
clone size: many

CDR3 protein: CASSLATGGEQYF
CDR3 DNA: TGCGCCAGCAGCTTGGCCACGGGAGGCGAGCAGTACTTC
J gene: TRBJ2-7
D gene: TRBD2
V gene: TRBV5-1
clone size: -

CDR3 protein: CSVEENSGELFF
CDR3 DNA: TGCAGCGTTGAAGAAAACTCCGGGGAGCTGTTTTTT
J gene: TRBJ2-2
D gene: -
V gene: TRBV29-1
clone size: -

CDR3 protein: CASSRGGAHNEQFF
CDR3 DNA: TGTGCCAGCAGCCGCGGGGGGGCACACAATGAGCAGTTCTTC
J gene: TRBJ2-1
D gene: TRBD2
V gene: TRBV27
clone size: many

CDR3 protein: CSAKRTGGQYSNQPQHF
CDR3 DNA: TGCAGTGCTAAGCGGACAGGAGGGCAATATAGCAATCAGCCCCAGCATTTT
J gene: TRBJ1-5
D gene: TRBD1
V gene: TRBV20-1
clone size: many

CDR3 protein: CAWSVSSTTGELFF
CDR3 DNA: TGTGCCTGGAGTGTATCATCAACCACCGGGGAGCTGTTTTTT
J gene: TRBJ2-2
D gene: -
V gene: TRBV30
clone size: few

CDR3 protein: CSVGTVYGYTF
CDR3 DNA: TGCAGCGTTGGGACAGTCTATGGCTACACCTTC
J gene: TRBJ1-2
D gene: -
V gene: TRBV29-1
clone size: -

CDR3 protein: CASSLGGDREQYF
CDR3 DNA: TGTGCCAGCAGCTTAGGCGGTGACAGGGAGCAGTACTTC
J gene: TRBJ2-7
D gene: -
V gene: TRBV2
clone size: few

CDR3 protein: CASSQVQGGGYTF
CDR3 DNA: TGCGCCAGCAGCCAAGTCCAGGGAGGAGGCTACACCTTC
J gene: TRBJ1-2
D gene: -
V gene: TRBV4-1
clone size: -

CDR3 protein: CASSSWDRVNEQFF
CDR3 DNA: TGCGCCAGCAGTTCTTGGGACAGAGTAAATGAGCAGTTCTTC
J gene: TRBJ2-1
D gene: TRBD1
V gene: TRBV10-2
clone size: many

CDR3 protein: CASSTPGQANTEAFF
CDR3 DNA: TGTGCCAGTAGTACCCCGGGACAGGCAAACACTGAAGCTTTCTTT
J gene: TRBJ1-1
D gene: TRBD1
V gene: TRBV19
clone size: -

CDR3 protein: CASSLQVAGVTDTQYF
CDR3 DNA: TGTGCCAGCAGTTTACAGGTAGCGGGGGTCACAGATACGCAGTATTTT
J gene: TRBJ2-3
D gene: TRBD2
V gene: TRBV12-3/TRBV12-4
clone size: many

CDR3 protein: CAWSEGLAMNEQFF
CDR3 DNA: TGTGCCTGGAGTGAGGGACTAGCAATGAATGAGCAGTTCTTC
J gene: TRBJ2-1
D gene: TRBD2
V gene: TRBV30
clone size: many

CDR3 protein: CASSRIGKTQYF
CDR3 DNA: TGTGCCAGCAGCCGTATTGGGAAGACCCAGTACTTC
J gene: TRBJ2-5
D gene: -
V gene: TRBV7-6
clone size: -

CDR3 protein: CASSLGEKLFF
CDR3 DNA: TGTGCCAGCAGCTTAGGAGAAAAACTGTTTTTT
J gene: TRBJ1-4
D gene: -
V gene: TRBV13
clone size: many

CDR3 protein: CASSQEVAGPHGYTF
CDR3 DNA: TGCGCCAGCAGCCAAGAGGTAGCAGGGCCCCATGGCTACACCTTC
J gene: TRBJ1-2
D gene: -
V gene: TRBV4-3
clone size: many

CDR3 protein: CASSVRQGARSPLHF
CDR3 DNA: TGTGCCAGCAGCGTACGACAGGGGGCACGCTCACCCCTCCACTTT
J gene: TRBJ1-6
D gene: TRBD1
V gene: TRBV7-2
clone size: many

CDR3 protein: CASSLNRAREQYF
CDR3 DNA: TGTGCCAGCAGTTTAAACAGGGCCAGGGAGCAGTACTTC
J gene: TRBJ2-7
D gene: -
V gene: TRBV12-3/TRBV12-4
clone size: medium-sized

CDR3 protein: CASSGTTGSYGYTF
CDR3 DNA: TGTGCCAGCAGCGGGACGACAGGGTCCTATGGCTACACCTTC
J gene: TRBJ1-2
D gene: TRBD1
V gene: TRBV2
clone size: -

CDR3 protein: CASRAGGTTEAFF
CDR3 DNA: TGTGCCAGCAGAGCAGGGGGCACCACTGAAGCTTTCTTT
J gene: TRBJ1-1
D gene: TRBD1
V gene: TRBV2
clone size: -

CDR3 protein: CASSSDSAHEQYF
CDR3 DNA: TGTGCCAGCAGCTCGGACAGCGCCCACGAGCAGTACTTC
J gene: TRBJ2-7
D gene: -
V gene: TRBV7-9
clone size: -

CDR3 protein: CASSFGTGDSNQPQHF
CDR3 DNA: TGTGCCAGTAGTTTTGGGACAGGCGATAGCAATCAGCCCCAGCATTTT
J gene: TRBJ1-5
D gene: TRBD1
V gene: TRBV19
clone size: -

CDR3 protein: CASSPGQGVRETQYF
CDR3 DNA: TGTGCCAGCAGCCCGGGACAGGGGGTGAGGGAGACCCAGTACTTC
J gene: TRBJ2-5
D gene: TRBD1
V gene: TRBV7-9
clone size: -

CDR3 protein: CASSTGFNEQFF
CDR3 DNA: TGTGCCAGCAGTACAGGGTTCAATGAGCAGTTCTTC
J gene: TRBJ2-1
D gene: -
V gene: TRBV2
clone size: -

CDR3 protein: CSVVEGVGGSMEYF
CDR3 DNA: TGCAGCGTTGTGGAAGGCGTGGGAGGATCGATGGAGTACTTC
J gene: TRBJ2-5
D gene: -
V gene: TRBV29-1
clone size: -

CDR3 protein: CASSARGVRGAPYEQYF
CDR3 DNA: TGTGCCAGCAGTGCTAGAGGTGTTCGGGGGGCACCCTACGAGCAGTACTTC
J gene: TRBJ2-7
D gene: -
V gene: TRBV11-1
clone size: -

CDR3 protein: CASSPGNTEAFF
CDR3 DNA: TGTGCCAGCAGCCCCGGGAACACTGAAGCTTTCTTT
J gene: TRBJ1-1
D gene: -
V gene: TRBV9
clone size: medium-sized

CDR3 protein: CASSIGLKGYEQYF
CDR3 DNA: TGTGCCAGTAGTATAGGCCTCAAGGGCTACGAGCAGTACTTC
J gene: TRBJ2-7
D gene: -
V gene: TRBV19
clone size: -

CDR3 protein: CASTDGQANEAFF
CDR3 DNA: TGTGCCAGCACCGACGGACAGGCGAATGAAGCTTTCTTT
J gene: TRBJ1-1
D gene: TRBD1
V gene: TRBV28
clone size: many

CDR3 protein: CASSFSSGASSYEQYF
CDR3 DNA: TGTGCCAGCAGCTTTTCTTCAGGGGCAAGCTCCTACGAGCAGTACTTC
J gene: TRBJ2-7
D gene: -
V gene: TRBV5-6
clone size: many

CDR3 protein: CASSLTGLGNEQFF
CDR3 DNA: TGTGCCAGCAGTCTTACGGGACTAGGCAATGAGCAGTTCTTC
J gene: TRBJ2-1
D gene: TRBD2
V gene: TRBV27
clone size: -

CDR3 protein: CASRTTNSYEQYF
CDR3 DNA: TGTGCCAGCAGGACGACTAACTCCTACGAGCAGTACTTC
J gene: TRBJ2-7
D gene: -
V gene: TRBV7-3
clone size: few

CDR3 protein: CASSQLPGTGDAFF
CDR3 DNA: TGTGCCAGCAGCCAGCTCCCCGGGACAGGGGATGCTTTCTTT
J gene: TRBJ1-1
D gene: TRBD1
V gene: TRBV6-1
clone size: many

CDR3 protein: CASSPDSQETQYF
CDR3 DNA: TGTGCCAGCAGCCCGGACAGCCAAGAGACCCAGTACTTC
J gene: TRBJ2-5
D gene: -
V gene: TRBV7-2
clone size: once

CDR3 protein: CASTQGQLNNYGYTF
CDR3 DNA: TGTGCCAGCACCCAAGGACAGCTTAACAACTATGGCTACACCTTC
J gene: TRBJ1-2
D gene: -
V gene: TRBV2
clone size: many